The 29 T cell receptor beta chains below come from one sample, sequenced in a study of OX40 agonist ivuxolimab in advanced cancers. Library method: the immunoSEQ multiplex PCR assay. TCRdb carries this immuneACCESS record with in-frame sequences only. Its versions omit some clonotypes, under half of them owing to an unresolved V gene in the studies checked, with the rest unexplained. The sample table contains over 60,000 clones; only one count was recorded for approximately 90% of them. The ten largest clones take up around 2% of the sample. Sequencing was performed on CD4+ or CD8+ T cells sorted from blood, taken in a trial of the OX40 agonist ivuxolimab. These TCRs come from an adult with an advanced solid tumor such as melanoma, head and neck, liver or kidney cancer.

CDR3 coding DNA: TGCGCCAGCAGCCCCGACAAGATCTCTGGAAACACCATATATTTT. This translates into CASSPDKISGNTIYF. This sequence joins TRBV10-1 and TRBJ1-3; D remains unclear. The CDR3 contains 15 residues. Between the trimmed V and J ends, which lost 6 bases and 0 bases, there was a span of 12 bases. CDR1 and CDR2 from the germline V gene are WNHNN and SYGVQD (reference sequence).

This rearrangement joins TRBV11-3 to TRBJ2-2, with D perhaps matching TRBD1 (6 bases). This CDR3 region has 14 residues. CDR1 SGHNT and CDR2 YENEEA come from the germline V gene. V was trimmed by 6 bases and J by 4 bases, leaving 12 bases between them. CDR3 sequence (DNA): TGTGCCAGCAGGGACACAGGGTTCACCGGGGAGCTGTTTTTT. Protein product: CASRDTGFTGELFF. Supplemented by reference TRBV11-3 and TRBJ2-2, the full variable domain reads EAGVVQSPRYKIIEKKQPVAFWCNPISGHNTLYWYLQNLGQGPELLIRYENEEAVDDSQLPKDRFSAERLKGVDSTLKIQPAELGDSAVYLCASRDTGFTGELFFGEGSRLTVL.

The chain combines TRBV28 with TRBJ1-5; TRBD1 might be the D (5 bases). V was trimmed by 6 bases and J by 1 base, leaving 7 bases between them. The V gene's germline CDR1 is MDHEN and CDR2 SYDVKM. There are 13 residues in the CDR3. Here the CDR3 reads CASSQGSNQPQHF. CDR3 nucleotides: TGTGCCAGCAGCCAGGGCAGCAATCAGCCCCAGCATTTT.

The chain employs TRBV7-2 and TRBJ1-2, with 9 positions matching TRBD1. Trimming took 5 bases from V and 8 from J; bases not matched to a gene: 12. This CDR3 comprises 15 residues. Germline values: CDR1 SGHTA, CDR2 FQGNSA. CDR3 amino acids: CASSQETGGRGGYTF. The CDR3 region has the DNA TGTGCCAGCAGCCAAGAGACAGGGGGTAGGGGCGGCTACACCTTC.

The table lists this clone with a count of one. V and J are TRBV5-6 and TRBJ2-5, with D perhaps assigned TRBD1 or TRBD2 (5 bases each). The length of the CDR3 is 13 residues. CDR1 is SGHDT and CDR2 is YYEEEE in the germline V gene. The V end was cut by 10 bases, the J end by 5 bases, with 18 bases between. DNA for the CDR3: TGTGCCCGAGGGGCCGGGGTAGGGGAGACCCAGTACTTC. Its protein is CARGAGVGETQYF.

Concerning this clone itself: The identical CDR3 is also encoded by other nucleotide sequences in the sample. The V gene is TRBV20-1, the J gene TRBJ2-5; D unresolved. The CDR3 covers 11 residues. Per germline, CDR1 DFQATT and CDR2 SNEGSKA (reference sequence). V was pared by 5 bases and J by 0 bases, with 4 bases between. Here the CDR3 reads CSAGHQETQYF. CDR3 coding DNA: TGCAGTGCTGGACACCAAGAGACCCAGTACTTC.

The J gene is TRBJ1-5, the V gene TRBV5-5; D remains ambiguous. CDR3 length: 14 amino acids. Between the trimmed V and J ends, which lost 6 bases and 0 bases, there was a span of 10 bases. Germline values: CDR1 SGHKS, CDR2 YYEKEE (reference sequence). CDR3 region: CASTRDTSNQPQHF. The CDR3 coding sequence is TGTGCCAGCACTAGGGATACTAGCAATCAGCCCCAGCATTTT.

This clone was detected a few times. This sequence joins TRBV28 and TRBJ1-2, with unresolved D. CDR3 length equals 12 residues. Germline V gives CDR1 MDHEN, CDR2 SYDVKM. The germline V and J ends were trimmed by 5 bases and 8 bases, with 12 bases remaining between them. CDR3 sequence reads: CASSPPSRGYTF. CDR3 nucleotides: TGTGCCAGCAGTCCCCCCAGCCGGGGCTACACCTTC.

The chain carries TRBV11-2 and TRBJ2-3, with 9 positions matching TRBD1. Unmatched junction bases numbered 8, after V lost 5 bases and J lost 5 bases. The germline V gene has CDR1 SGHAT and CDR2 FQNNGV. There are 15 residues in the CDR3. CDR3 sequence (DNA): TGTGCCAGCAGCGGGGACAGGGTCCTGGGAGATACGCAGTATTTT. It encodes CASSGDRVLGDTQYF.

This clone was observed once. The chain carries TRBV28 and TRBJ2-5; D uncertain. Germline assignment: CDR1 MDHEN and CDR2 SYDVKM. Trimming removed 7 bases from V and 2 bases from J, with 14 bases in between. This CDR3 is built from 14 residues. CDR3 region: CASTTRRKQETQYF. CDR3 in DNA: TGTGCCAGCACTACCCGACGGAAACAAGAGACCCAGTACTTC.

This chain joins TRBV6-6 and TRBJ2-2; 7 bases match TRBD1. Per the germline V gene, CDR1 is MNHNY and CDR2 is SVGAGI (reference sequence). The CDR3 is made up of 14 amino acids. The junction had 2 bases not matched to a gene; V was cut back by 6 bases and J by 1 base. The CDR3 loop is CASRGTVNTGELFF. In nucleotides, the CDR3 is TGTGCCAGCAGGGGGACAGTGAACACCGGGGAGCTGTTTTTT.

This clone was counted only a few times. The rearrangement joins TRBV20-1 to TRBJ1-1; unclear D gene. V gave up 3 bases and J gave up 1 base, with 3 bases separating them. The germline V gene has CDR1 DFQATT and CDR2 SNEGSKA (reference sequence). The CDR3 sequence is 11 residues long. The CDR3 spells CSASTNTEAFF. The CDR3 bases are TGCAGTGCTAGTACGAACACTGAAGCTTTCTTT.

The CDR3 protein is CASKGLQETQYF. The CDR3, as DNA: TGTGCCAGCAAGGGGCTTCAAGAGACCCAGTACTTC. The genes are TRBV2 and TRBJ2-5; weak D call: TRBD1 (5 bases). The CDR3 has 12 residues. V was clipped by 7 bases and J by 2 bases, with 8 bases between them. Per the germline V gene, CDR1 is SNHLY and CDR2 is FYNNEI.

This clone was seen once. V and J are TRBV28 and TRBJ1-5; perhaps TRBD1 as D (5 bases). Trimming removed 3 bases at V and 3 bases at J, with 9 bases between. Germline lookup yields CDR1 MDHEN and CDR2 SYDVKM. CDR3 length equals 14 residues. The CDR3 reads CASSFSGVNQPQHF. The CDR3 bases are TGTGCCAGCAGTTTTTCGGGGGTCAATCAGCCCCAGCATTTT.

V gene TRBV28 combines with J gene TRBJ1-2; the D gene is possibly TRBD1 (5 bases). The germline V and J ends were trimmed by 6 bases and 0 bases, with 14 bases remaining between them. The CDR3 runs to 15 residues. In germline, CDR1 is MDHEN, CDR2 SYDVKM. The CDR3 coding sequence is TGTGCCAGCAGCGCACGACAGATTTCTAACTATGGCTACACCTTC. As protein: CASSARQISNYGYTF.

V usage is TRBV19 and J usage is TRBJ1-5, with D uncertain. This CDR3 contains 13 residues. Germline assignment: CDR1 LNHDA and CDR2 SQIVND (reference sequence). V was shortened by 1 base and J by 9 bases, with 10 bases between the two germline ends. CDR3 loop: CASSIGPRGPQHF. Here the CDR3 DNA reads TGTGCCAGTAGTATAGGTCCCCGGGGGCCCCAGCATTTT.

The J gene is TRBJ1-5, the V gene TRBV11-2; 10 bases line up with TRBD1. Germline V gene sequence: CDR1 SGHAT, CDR2 FQNNGV. After removal of 5 bases from V and 4 bases from J, the junction contained 5 bases not matched to a gene. The CDR3 loop spans 15 amino acids. CDR3 DNA: TGTGCCAGCAGCACGACAGGGGGCGGGAATCAGCCCCAGCATTTT. This encodes CASSTTGGGNQPQHF.

The rearrangement joins TRBV4-1 to TRBJ2-3, with D possibly matching TRBD2 (5 bases). V lost 5 bases to trimming and J lost 0 bases, with 18 bases between them. Per germline, CDR1 MGHRA and CDR2 YSYEKL. There are 17 residues in the CDR3. The CDR3 loop is CASSSTQGRGSTDTQYF. DNA of the CDR3: TGCGCCAGCAGCAGTACTCAAGGACGGGGTAGCACAGATACGCAGTATTTT.

CDR3 amino acids: CASSQPGLAGVNEQFF. CDR3 nucleotides: TGTGCCAGCAGCCAGCCGGGACTAGCGGGAGTTAATGAGCAGTTCTTC. The chain joins TRBV14 to TRBJ2-1; TRBD2 matches at 14 bases. The CDR3 has 16 amino acids. CDR1 is SGHDN, CDR2 FVKESK, per germline. After removal of 3 bases from V and 7 bases from J, the junction contained 5 bases not matched to a gene.

The V and J genes are TRBV5-5 and TRBJ2-1; D may be TRBD1 or TRBD2 (5 bases each). Germline assignment: CDR1 SGHKS and CDR2 YYEKEE (reference sequence). The ends were cut back, 2 bases at V and 4 bases at J, with 16 bases in the middle. This CDR3 spans 16 amino acids. The CDR3 loop reads CASSLIPGPSYNEQFF. In DNA form, the CDR3 reads TGTGCCAGCAGCTTAATACCGGGACCCAGTTACAATGAGCAGTTCTTC. Variable domain in full (rest from reference TRBV5-5 and TRBJ2-1): DAGVTQSPTHLIKTRGQQVTLRCSPISGHKSVSWYQQVLGQGPQFIFQYYEKEERGRGNFPDRFSARQFPNYSSELNVNALLLGDSALYLCASSLIPGPSYNEQFFGPGTRLTVL.

The chain joins TRBV5-1 to TRBJ2-5; D is unclear. V lost 5 bases and J 4 bases, leaving 12 bases between the germline ends. CDR1 and CDR2 from the germline V gene are SGHRS and YFSETQ. This CDR3 contains 13 residues. The CDR3 spells CASRKVSRETQYF. In DNA, the CDR3 is TGCGCCAGCAGGAAAGTGTCTAGAGAGACCCAGTACTTC.

V usage is TRBV18 and J usage is TRBJ2-5, with D unclear. The J call is uncertain, as TRBJ2-7 better fits the DNA end. Germline-derived CDR1 and CDR2 are KGHSH and LQKENI. The CDR3 sequence is 14 residues long. The CDR3 here is CASSPARIPYEQYF. The DNA for the CDR3 is TGTGCCAGCTCGCCCGCAAGGATTCCCTACGAGCAGTACTTC.

This clone has just one count. The V gene is TRBV28, the J gene TRBJ2-3, with 9 bases that match TRBD2. The CDR3 has 14 residues. The V segment lost 6 bases and the J segment 6 bases; nucleotides outside the gene matches: 7. Germline V gene sequence: CDR1 MDHEN, CDR2 SYDVKM. CDR3 in DNA: TGTGCCAGCAGGGAGGCGGGAGGGAAGGATACGCAGTATTTT. Protein: CASREAGGKDTQYF.

The rearrangement uses TRBV7-5 and TRBJ1-4; TRBD1, the table's D call, was not compared with the DNA. TRBV7-5 is marked as a pseudogene. The length of the CDR3 is 15 residues. The CDR3 sequence: CVVKLRGWECEKLFF. Here the CDR3 DNA reads TGTGTCGTCAAACTCAGGGGATGGGAATGTGAAAAACTGTTTTTT.

The chain joins TRBV5-5 to TRBJ1-4; 11 bases agree with TRBD1. CDR1 SGHKS and CDR2 YYEKEE come from the germline V gene (reference sequence). V shed 5 bases, J shed 8 bases, and the junction held 5 bases outside the gene matches. The CDR3 contains 14 residues. Written as DNA, the CDR3 is TGTGCCAGCAGTCGGACAGGGGGCGGGGAAAAACTGTTTTTT. Amino acid sequence: CASSRTGGGEKLFF.

The rearrangement joins TRBV29-1 to TRBJ1-1, with TRBD1 identical over 9 bases. Germline V gene sequence: CDR1 SQVTM, CDR2 ANQGSEA. This CDR3 region has 14 residues. V was clipped by 2 bases and J by 6 bases; unmatched bases: 7. In nucleotides, the CDR3 is TGCAGCGTTGAAATACAGGGGGCCGGTTCTGAAGCTTTCTTT. It codes for CSVEIQGAGSEAFF.

This clone was recorded only once. The gene calls are TRBV19 and TRBJ1-3; 9 bases match TRBD1. The CDR3 sequence is 18 residues long. V was clipped by 7 bases and J by 2 bases; unmatched bases: 15. Germline V gives CDR1 LNHDA, CDR2 SQIVND (reference sequence). The CDR3 nucleotides read TGTGCCAGTAAACCGGGACAGGGTTTCCAGGGGGCTGGAAACACCATATATTTT. Translation gives CASKPGQGFQGAGNTIYF.

The V and J genes are TRBV30 and TRBJ1-1; D is undetermined. This CDR3 region has 14 residues. In germline, CDR1 is GTSNPN, CDR2 SVGIG (reference sequence). Trimming stripped 0 bases from V and 4 bases from J, with 12 bases between. The CDR3 DNA is TGTGCCTGGAGTGTACAAGTTTGGGGCACTGAAGCTTTCTTT. Amino acids: CAWSVQVWGTEAFF.

J is TRBJ1-2 and V is TRBV5-4; a possible D gene is TRBD1 (5 bases). Germline CDR1 SGHNT, CDR2 YYREEE (reference sequence). V lost 4 bases and J lost 7, with 11 bases in between. The CDR3 spans 12 residues. Here the CDR3 DNA reads TGTGCCAGCAGCCCCTTGGGGCTTGGCTACACCTTC. This translates into CASSPLGLGYTF.